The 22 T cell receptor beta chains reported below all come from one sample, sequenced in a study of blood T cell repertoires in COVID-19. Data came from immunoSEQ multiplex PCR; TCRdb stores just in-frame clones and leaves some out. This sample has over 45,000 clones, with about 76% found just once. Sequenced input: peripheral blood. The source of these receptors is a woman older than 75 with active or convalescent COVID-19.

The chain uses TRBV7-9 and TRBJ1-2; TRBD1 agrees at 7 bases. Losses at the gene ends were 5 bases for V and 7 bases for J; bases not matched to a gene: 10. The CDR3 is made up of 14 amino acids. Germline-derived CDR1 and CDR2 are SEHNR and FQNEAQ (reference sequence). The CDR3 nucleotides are TGTGCCAGCAGCGCGCAACAGGGGTGGTTTGGCTACACCTTC. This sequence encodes CASSAQQGWFGYTF.

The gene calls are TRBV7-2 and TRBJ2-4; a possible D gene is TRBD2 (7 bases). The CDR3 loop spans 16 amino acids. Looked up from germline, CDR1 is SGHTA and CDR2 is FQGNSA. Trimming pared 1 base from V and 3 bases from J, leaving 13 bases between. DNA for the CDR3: TGTGCCAGCAGCTTAGTTGCGGGGGCGGGCAAAAACATTCAGTACTTC. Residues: CASSLVAGAGKNIQYF.

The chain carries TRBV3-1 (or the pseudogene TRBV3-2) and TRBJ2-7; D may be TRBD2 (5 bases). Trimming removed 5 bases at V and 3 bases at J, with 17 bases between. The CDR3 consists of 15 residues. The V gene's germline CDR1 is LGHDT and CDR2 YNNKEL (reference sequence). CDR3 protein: CASSSPPRAGYEQYF. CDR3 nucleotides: TGTGCCAGCAGCAGCCCCCCCCGGGCGGGCTACGAGCAGTACTTC.

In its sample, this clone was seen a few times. This chain's CDR3 is CASSIMAASTDTQYF. The CDR3 bases are TGTGCCAGTAGTATCATGGCGGCTAGCACAGATACGCAGTATTTT. The chain has TRBV19 and TRBJ2-3; D remains unclear. This CDR3 contains 15 residues. V was cut by 3 bases and J by 0 bases, with 10 bases left in between. Germline assignment: CDR1 LNHDA and CDR2 SQIVND (reference sequence).

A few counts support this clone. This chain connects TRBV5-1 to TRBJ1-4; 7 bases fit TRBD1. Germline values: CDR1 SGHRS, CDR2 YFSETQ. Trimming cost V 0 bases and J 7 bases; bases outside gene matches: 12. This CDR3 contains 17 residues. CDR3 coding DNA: TGCGCCAGCAGCTTGGAATCCCCCGCGCAGGGGGTTGAAAAACTGTTTTTT. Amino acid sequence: CASSLESPAQGVEKLFF.

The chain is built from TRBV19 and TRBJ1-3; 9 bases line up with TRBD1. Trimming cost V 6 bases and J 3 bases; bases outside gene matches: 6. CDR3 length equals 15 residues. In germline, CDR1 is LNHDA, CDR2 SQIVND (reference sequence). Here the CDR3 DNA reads TGTGCCAGTAGGCCGGGACAGGGAAATGGAAACACCATATATTTT. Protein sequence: CASRPGQGNGNTIYF.

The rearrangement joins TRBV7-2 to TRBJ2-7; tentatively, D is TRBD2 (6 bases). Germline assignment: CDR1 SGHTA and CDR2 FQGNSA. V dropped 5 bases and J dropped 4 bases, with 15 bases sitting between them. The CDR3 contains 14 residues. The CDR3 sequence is CASSGRDLAYEQYF. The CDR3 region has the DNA TGTGCCAGCAGCGGCCGGGACTTGGCTTACGAGCAGTACTTC. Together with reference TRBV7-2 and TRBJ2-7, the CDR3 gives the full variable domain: GAGVSQSPSNKVTEKGKDVELRCDPISGHTALYWYRQSLGQGLEFLIYFQGNSAPDKSGLPSDRFSAERTGGSVSTLTIQRTQQEDSAVYLCASSGRDLAYEQYFGPGTRLTVT.

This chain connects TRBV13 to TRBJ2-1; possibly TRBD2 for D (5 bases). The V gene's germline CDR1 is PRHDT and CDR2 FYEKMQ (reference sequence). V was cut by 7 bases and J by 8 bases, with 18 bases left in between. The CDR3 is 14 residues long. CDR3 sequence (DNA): TGTGCCAGCACCCCGCGGGCTAGGTGGGATGAGCAGTTCTTC. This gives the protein CASTPRARWDEQFF.

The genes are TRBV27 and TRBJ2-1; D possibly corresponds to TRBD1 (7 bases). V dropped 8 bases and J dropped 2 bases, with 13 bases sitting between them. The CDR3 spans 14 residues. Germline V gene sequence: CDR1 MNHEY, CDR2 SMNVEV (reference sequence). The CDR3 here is CASRRGTAYNEQFF. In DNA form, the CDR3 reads TGTGCCAGCCGACGGGGGACAGCCTACAATGAGCAGTTCTTC.

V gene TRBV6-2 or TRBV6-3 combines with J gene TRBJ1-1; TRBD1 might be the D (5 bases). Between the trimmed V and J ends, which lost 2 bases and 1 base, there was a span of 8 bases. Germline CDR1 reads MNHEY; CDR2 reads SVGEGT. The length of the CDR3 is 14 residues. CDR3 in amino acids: CASSYLGPNTEAFF. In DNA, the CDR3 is TGTGCCAGCAGTTACCTGGGGCCGAACACTGAAGCTTTCTTT.

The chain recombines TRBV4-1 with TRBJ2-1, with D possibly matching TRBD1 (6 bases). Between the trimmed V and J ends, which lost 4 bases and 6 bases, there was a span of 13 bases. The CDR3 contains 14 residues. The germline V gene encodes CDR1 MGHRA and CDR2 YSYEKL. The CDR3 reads CASSRGQFSNEQFF. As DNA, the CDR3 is TGCGCCAGCAGCCGGGGACAATTTTCCAATGAGCAGTTCTTC.

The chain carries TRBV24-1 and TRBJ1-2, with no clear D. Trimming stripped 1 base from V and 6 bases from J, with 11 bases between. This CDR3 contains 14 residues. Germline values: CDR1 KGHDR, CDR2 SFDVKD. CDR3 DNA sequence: TGTGCCACCAGTGATTTTCGGGGAGGCGATGGCTACACCTTC. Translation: CATSDFRGGDGYTF.

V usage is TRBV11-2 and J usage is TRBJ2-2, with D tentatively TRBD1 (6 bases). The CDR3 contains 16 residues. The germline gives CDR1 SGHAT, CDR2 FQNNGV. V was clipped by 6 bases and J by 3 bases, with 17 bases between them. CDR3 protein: CASSSVPTGYTGELFF. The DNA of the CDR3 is TGTGCCAGCAGTTCAGTACCAACAGGGTACACCGGGGAGCTGTTTTTT.

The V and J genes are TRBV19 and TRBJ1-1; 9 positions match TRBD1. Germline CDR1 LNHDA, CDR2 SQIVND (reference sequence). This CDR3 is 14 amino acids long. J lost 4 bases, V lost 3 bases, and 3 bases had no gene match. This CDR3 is CASSIGQGSTEAFF. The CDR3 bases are TGTGCCAGTAGTATCGGACAGGGGAGCACTGAAGCTTTCTTT.

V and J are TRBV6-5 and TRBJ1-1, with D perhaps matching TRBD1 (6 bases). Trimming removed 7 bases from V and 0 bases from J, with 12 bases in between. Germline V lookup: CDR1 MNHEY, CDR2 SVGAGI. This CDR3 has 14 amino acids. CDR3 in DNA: TGTGCCAGCACCTGGGACAATATGAACACTGAAGCTTTCTTT. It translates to CASTWDNMNTEAFF.

CDR3 sequence: CASSSGTGAYNEQFF. The DNA of the CDR3 is TGTGCCAGCAGCTCCGGGACAGGCGCTTACAATGAGCAGTTCTTC. The chain uses TRBV7-6 and TRBJ2-1, with TRBD1 matching over 8 bases. With V trimmed by 4 bases and J by 4 bases, 6 bases remained unmatched. Per germline, CDR1 SGHVS and CDR2 FNYEAQ. The CDR3 is made up of 15 amino acids.

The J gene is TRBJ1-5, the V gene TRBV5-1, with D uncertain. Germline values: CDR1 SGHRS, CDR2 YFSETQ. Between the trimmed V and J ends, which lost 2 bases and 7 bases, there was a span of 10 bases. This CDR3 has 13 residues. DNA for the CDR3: TGCGCCAGCAGCTTATCGGGGAACCAGCCCCAGCATTTT. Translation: CASSLSGNQPQHF.

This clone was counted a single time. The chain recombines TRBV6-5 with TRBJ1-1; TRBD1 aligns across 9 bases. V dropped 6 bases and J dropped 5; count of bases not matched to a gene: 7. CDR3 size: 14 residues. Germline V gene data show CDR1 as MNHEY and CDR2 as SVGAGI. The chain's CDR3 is CASRPRQGVTEAFF. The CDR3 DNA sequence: TGTGCCAGCAGACCCAGACAGGGGGTTACTGAAGCTTTCTTT.

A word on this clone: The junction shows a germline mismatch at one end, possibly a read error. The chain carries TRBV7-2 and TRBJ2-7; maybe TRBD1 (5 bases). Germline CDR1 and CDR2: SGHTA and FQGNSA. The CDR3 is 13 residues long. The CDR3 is CASSLEVSNTRAF. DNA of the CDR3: TGTGCCAGCAGCTTAGAGGTCTCCAACACCAGGGCCTTC.

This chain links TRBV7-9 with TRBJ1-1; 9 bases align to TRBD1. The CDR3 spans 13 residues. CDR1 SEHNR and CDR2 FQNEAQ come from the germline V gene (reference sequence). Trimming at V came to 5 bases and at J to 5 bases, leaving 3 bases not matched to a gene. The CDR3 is CASSDRGITEAFF. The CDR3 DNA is TGTGCCAGCAGCGACAGGGGGATAACTGAAGCTTTCTTT.

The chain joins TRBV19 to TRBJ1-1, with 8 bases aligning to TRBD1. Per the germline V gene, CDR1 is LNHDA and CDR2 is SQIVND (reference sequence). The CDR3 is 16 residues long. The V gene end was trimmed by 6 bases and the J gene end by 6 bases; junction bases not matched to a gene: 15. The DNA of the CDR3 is TGTGCCAGTAGAGACGAACCGCAGGGGGCGCGCGCTGAAGCTTTCTTT. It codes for CASRDEPQGARAEAFF.

The CDR3 spells CASSPLGAGTGTDTQYF. Here the CDR3 DNA reads TGTGCCAGCAGTCCCCTCGGAGCGGGTACGGGCACAGATACGCAGTATTTT. The chain uses TRBV6-2 or TRBV6-3 and TRBJ2-3, with D possibly being TRBD2 (6 bases). Trimming took 5 bases from V and 1 from J, leaving 19 bases between them. CDR1 and CDR2 (germline): MNHEY, SVGEGT. The CDR3 has 17 residues.